This T cell receptor (beta chain) stems from a study of molecular identifiers for immune sequencing clone quantification. The wider study: Within a replicate experiment, RNA obtained from either about 21,000 or 97,000 naive CD8 cells was divided into five aliquots, and four of those aliquots were then sequenced.

Each CDR3 protein is one row after TCRdb ran MiXCR on the PCR reads. This table has fewer than 350,000 distinct CDR3 sequences, roughly 23% appearing once. The V segment lost 6 bases and the J segment 5 bases; nucleotides outside the gene matches: 3. CDR1 is MNHEY and CDR2 is SMNVEV in the germline V gene (reference sequence). This CDR3 region has 13 residues. Naive CD8 libraries were made from roughly 21,000 to 960,000 sorted cells, and they used 10%, 30% or 50% RNA. A remark on this clonotype: Given a much more abundant clone one base away, this may be a read error.

The TCR comes from a human donor in good health. Some libraries in this study had Jurkat cell RNA spiked in. The chain recombines TRBV27 with TRBJ2-5; 10 nucleotides agree with TRBD1. Material for sequencing was naive CD8+ T cells from blood, with Jurkat cell RNA spiked in. Sample subset: FACS-sorted CD8+CD4-CCR7+CD45RA+ naive T cells. The CDR3 loop is CASRVTGGETQYF. The DNA of the CDR3 is TGTGCCAGCAGAGTGACAGGGGGCGAGACCCAGTACTTC.